The 32 T cell receptor beta chains presented below share a single source sample, sequenced in a study of shared clonotypes between healthy human individuals. Some clones are missing from TCRdb's copy, which holds only in-frame ones; the method was immunoSEQ multiplex PCR. Of 2 million to 2.5 million clones in the sample, just under 95% were seen once. The sample consisted of naive CD4+ T cells from PBMCs. Sample subset: CD45RA+ positively selected. These receptors were collected from a man aged 18 to 29 in good health. Some clones in this sample may be carry-over from other donors' samples.

V gene TRBV29-1 combines with J gene TRBJ1-4; tentative D call: TRBD1 (6 bases). The V gene lost 2 bases and the J gene lost 4 bases, with 8 bases spanning the gap. The germline gives CDR1 SQVTM, CDR2 ANQGSEA. The CDR3 has 13 residues. This CDR3 reads CSVEQGNNEKLFF. For the CDR3, the DNA is TGCAGCGTTGAACAGGGGAATAATGAAAAACTGTTTTTT.

The chain carries TRBV4-2 and TRBJ2-2; tentative D call: TRBD1 (6 bases). The CDR3 is 15 residues long. The V and J ends lost 5 bases and 1 base respectively, with 11 bases between them. Germline CDR1 is LGHNA and CDR2 is YNFKEQ. The CDR3 sequence: CASSSPGQNTGELFF. The CDR3 coding sequence is TGTGCCAGCAGCTCGCCGGGACAGAACACCGGGGAGCTGTTTTTT.

The chain couples TRBV5-1 to TRBJ2-1, with TRBD2 identical over 13 bases. Trimming at V came to 4 bases and at J to 8 bases, leaving 9 bases not matched to a gene. Germline CDR1 reads SGHRS; CDR2 reads YFSETQ. This CDR3 comprises 16 residues. The CDR3 DNA reads as TGCGCCAGCAGCCCGGGGACTAGCGGGACTGGAGATGAGCAGTTCTTC. Amino acid sequence: CASSPGTSGTGDEQFF.

V gene TRBV9 combines with J gene TRBJ2-3; 12 nucleotides line up with TRBD2. Trimming cost V 2 bases and J 1 base; bases outside gene matches: 8. This CDR3 has 18 amino acids. CDR1 SGDLS and CDR2 YYNGEE come from the germline V gene. CDR3 region: CASSVGLAGWAGTDTQYF. For the CDR3, the DNA is TGTGCCAGCAGCGTCGGACTAGCGGGGTGGGCGGGCACAGATACGCAGTATTTT.

The chain is built from TRBV29-1 and TRBJ2-7; 7 bases align to TRBD1. The CDR3 is 13 residues long. After removal of 7 bases from V and 2 bases from J, the junction contained 8 bases not matched to a gene. From germline, CDR1 is SQVTM and CDR2 ANQGSEA. For the CDR3, the DNA is TGCAGCGCATCTACGGGACAGCCCTACGAGCAGTACTTC. Translation: CSASTGQPYEQYF.

Points on this clone: Other nucleotide sequences from this sample produce the same CDR3. CDR3 residues: CASSYSSGRDTGELFF. CDR3 coding DNA: TGTGCCAGCAGTTACTCCTCGGGGAGAGACACCGGGGAGCTGTTTTTT. The chain links TRBV6-5 to TRBJ2-2; possibly TRBD2 for D (5 bases). Trimming took off 0 bases at V and 3 bases at J, with 11 bases between the two ends. This CDR3 is 16 amino acids long. The germline gives CDR1 MNHEY, CDR2 SVGAGI.

The chain links TRBV6-5 to TRBJ2-7; D is ambiguous. CDR1 and CDR2 from the germline V gene are MNHEY and SVGAGI. The ends were cut back, 0 bases at V and 2 bases at J, with 11 bases in the middle. The CDR3 totals 15 residues. CDR3 loop: CASSYSGQVTYEQYF. In nucleotides, the CDR3 is TGTGCCAGCAGTTACTCAGGGCAAGTCACCTACGAGCAGTACTTC.

This clone was detected once. The chain carries TRBV29-1 and TRBJ2-2; TRBD1 is a possible D gene (6 bases). Between the trimmed V and J ends, which lost 5 bases and 4 bases, there was a span of 11 bases. In germline, CDR1 is SQVTM, CDR2 ANQGSEA. CDR3 length: 13 amino acids. The CDR3 here is CSVRDTITGELFF. The CDR3 DNA reads TGCAGCGTTCGGGACACTATCACCGGGGAGCTGTTTTTT.

The rearrangement joins TRBV11-2 to TRBJ2-3, with a possible D match to TRBD1 (5 bases). There are 17 residues in the CDR3. Trimming stripped 1 base from V and 0 bases from J, with 14 bases between. Per germline, CDR1 SGHAT and CDR2 FQNNGV. In nucleotides, the CDR3 is TGTGCCAGCAGCTTAGTTCTTGGGAAGGGGAGCACAGATACGCAGTATTTT. Residues: CASSLVLGKGSTDTQYF.

The chain is built from TRBV28 and TRBJ2-7; a possible D gene is TRBD2 (5 bases). Looked up from germline, CDR1 is MDHEN and CDR2 is SYDVKM. With 7 bases removed from V and 4 bases from J, the gap between germline ends came to 20 bases. The CDR3 length is 15 residues. The CDR3 sequence: CASTQGLSSRYEQYF. The CDR3 DNA reads TGTGCCAGCACGCAAGGACTGAGCTCGAGGTACGAGCAGTACTTC. The variable domain in full, with the rest retrieved from reference TRBV28 and TRBJ2-7, is DVKVTQSSRYLVKRTGEKVFLECVQDMDHENMFWYRQDPGLGLRLIYFSYDVKMKEKGDIPEGYSVSREKKERFSLILESASTNQTSMYLCASTQGLSSRYEQYFGPGTRLTVT.

This sequence joins TRBV11-1 and TRBJ1-2, with a weak D call TRBD1 (5 bases). Per germline, CDR1 SGHAT and CDR2 FQDESV (reference sequence). The CDR3 extends over 13 amino acids. V was shortened by 2 bases and J by 8 bases, with 12 bases between the two germline ends. In DNA, the CDR3 is TGTGCCAGCAGCTTACCGGACCGGGACGGCTACACCTTC. It yields the protein CASSLPDRDGYTF.

This chain joins TRBV14 and TRBJ2-1; 10 bases fit TRBD2. Unmatched junction bases numbered 1, after V lost 8 bases and J lost 3 bases. Germline V gene lookup returns CDR1 SGHDN and CDR2 FVKESK. CDR3 length: 13 amino acids. CDR3 nucleotide sequence: TGTGCCAGCCGACTAGCGGGCTACAATGAGCAGTTCTTC. The encoded protein is CASRLAGYNEQFF. The whole variable domain, remainder taken from reference TRBV14 and TRBJ2-1, is EAGVTQFPSHSVIEKGQTVTLRCDPISGHDNLYWYRRVMGKEIKFLLHFVKESKQDESGMPNNRFLAERTGGTYSTLKVQPAELEDSGVYFCASRLAGYNEQFFGPGTRLTVL.

This clone occurred once. V gene TRBV30 combines with J gene TRBJ2-1; D gene uncertain. Trimming took 1 base from V and 6 from J, leaving 7 bases between them. Germline V gives CDR1 GTSNPN, CDR2 SVGIG (reference sequence). This CDR3 has 12 residues. In nucleotides, the CDR3 is TGTGCCTGGAGTGACCCCGGCAATGAGCAGTTCTTC. Protein sequence: CAWSDPGNEQFF.

V is TRBV19 and J is TRBJ1-1, with 9 bases identical to TRBD1. V shed 5 bases and J 3 bases; nucleotides not matched to a gene: 7. Germline CDR1 and CDR2: LNHDA and SQIVND (reference sequence). The CDR3 runs to 15 residues. CDR3 region: CASSWPGQGYTEAFF. The CDR3 coding sequence is TGTGCCAGTAGTTGGCCCGGACAGGGGTACACTGAAGCTTTCTTT.

The genes are TRBV7-9 and TRBJ1-1; D possibly corresponds to TRBD1 (6 bases). This CDR3 comprises 19 residues. Trimming left V 5 bases short and J 0 bases short, with 25 bases between. CDR1 SEHNR and CDR2 FQNEAQ come from the germline V gene (reference sequence). The CDR3 DNA reads as TGTGCCAGCAGCCCACGGACAGCGAGCACCTTACTTTTGAACACTGAAGCTTTCTTT. Translation: CASSPRTASTLLLNTEAFF. Full variable domain (remainder filled in from reference TRBV7-9 and TRBJ1-1): DTGVSQNPRHKITKRGQNVTFRCDPISEHNRLYWYRQTLGQGPEFLTYFQNEAQLEKSRLLSDRFSAERPKGSFSTLEIQRTEQGDSAMYLCASSPRTASTLLLNTEAFFGQGTRLTVV.

This clone has only a few counts. Other DNA variants within this sample encode the same CDR3. The rearrangement links TRBV2 to TRBJ2-1; D gene unclear. Germline V CDR1 and CDR2: SNHLY, FYNNEI. Trimming took 2 bases from V and 8 from J, leaving 1 base between them. This CDR3 is built from 10 residues. As DNA, the CDR3 is TGTGCCAGCAGTGAATATGAGCAGTTCTTC. Translating gives CASSEYEQFF.

V usage is TRBV6-6 and J usage is TRBJ2-5; D gene ambiguous. The CDR3 spans 14 residues. The germline CDR1 and CDR2 sequences are MNHNY and SVGAGI (reference sequence). V was cut by 5 bases and J by 0 bases, with 10 bases left in between. As DNA, the CDR3 is TGTGCCAGCAGTCCCGCTGGAGACCAAGAGACCCAGTACTTC. Residues: CASSPAGDQETQYF.

The chain is built from TRBV5-1 and TRBJ2-1; 8 bases match TRBD2. The CDR3 is 15 residues long. V shed 3 bases and J 4 bases; nucleotides not matched to a gene: 6. Germline V gene sequence: CDR1 SGHRS, CDR2 YFSETQ. The CDR3 reads CASSWTSPTYNEQFF. CDR3 coding DNA: TGCGCCAGCAGCTGGACTAGCCCTACTTACAATGAGCAGTTCTTC.

V is TRBV7-2 and J is TRBJ1-2; tentatively, D is TRBD1 (5 bases). The V end was cut by 5 bases, the J end by 6 bases, with 13 bases between. The CDR3 has 13 amino acids. Germline V gene data show CDR1 as SGHTA and CDR2 as FQGNSA. This CDR3 reads CASSRVGANGYTF. In DNA form, the CDR3 reads TGTGCCAGCAGCCGGGTAGGGGCTAATGGCTACACCTTC.

The sample holds one count of this clone. This chain joins TRBV28 and TRBJ1-2, with 8 bases fitting TRBD1. Germline V lookup: CDR1 MDHEN, CDR2 SYDVKM. CDR3 size: 16 residues. The V segment lost 10 bases and the J segment 4 bases; nucleotides outside the gene matches: 17. In nucleotides, the CDR3 is TGTGCCACCTCGTCCGTTGGCAGGGGGCCTCTCTATGGCTACACCTTC. This translates into CATSSVGRGPLYGYTF.

V and J are TRBV4-1 and TRBJ1-4, with 8 nucleotides matching TRBD1. CDR1 is MGHRA, CDR2 YSYEKL, per germline. This CDR3 region has 14 residues. Unmatched junction bases numbered 6, after V lost 4 bases and J lost 8 bases. The DNA of the CDR3 is TGCGCCAGCAGCCCTCAGGGGGCGGGGGAAAAACTGTTTTTT. As protein: CASSPQGAGEKLFF.

In this sample, this clone turned up once. This chain connects TRBV5-1 to TRBJ2-7; TRBD2 aligns across 7 bases. Looked up from germline, CDR1 is SGHRS and CDR2 is YFSETQ. V lost 6 bases and J lost 3; bases outside the gene matches: 9. CDR3 size: 14 residues. The CDR3 bases are TGCGCCAGCAATCCCGGCGGGAGAAGCTACGAGCAGTACTTC. Translating gives CASNPGGRSYEQYF.

This chain links TRBV9 with TRBJ2-1; 10 positions match TRBD2. CDR1 and CDR2 (germline): SGDLS, YYNGEE. The V gene end was trimmed by 3 bases and the J gene end by 3 bases; junction bases not matched to a gene: 9. This CDR3 contains 17 residues. CDR3 amino acids: CASSEYWTSGSYNEQFF. The CDR3 DNA follows: TGTGCCAGCAGCGAATACTGGACTAGCGGAAGCTACAATGAGCAGTTCTTC.

This chain connects TRBV20-1 to TRBJ2-1, with D perhaps TRBD1 (5 bases). V was pared by 7 bases and J by 5 bases, with 6 bases between. CDR1 and CDR2 (germline): DFQATT, SNEGSKA (reference sequence). The CDR3 covers 10 residues. CDR3 bases: TGCAGTGAGGGGAACAATGAGCAGTTCTTC. It yields the protein CSEGNNEQFF.

The chain couples TRBV19 to TRBJ1-5; D not resolved. The CDR3 spans 17 residues. V was clipped by 3 bases and J by 0 bases, with 15 bases between them. Germline V gives CDR1 LNHDA, CDR2 SQIVND (reference sequence). The CDR3 sequence: CASSINPGSYSNQPQHF. CDR3 sequence (DNA): TGTGCCAGTAGTATCAACCCAGGATCATATAGCAATCAGCCCCAGCATTTT.

The rearrangement joins TRBV7-8 to TRBJ2-3, with a weak D call TRBD1 (6 bases). Trimming took 5 bases from V and 2 from J, leaving 17 bases between them. Germline values: CDR1 SGHVS, CDR2 FQNEAQ. CDR3 length: 16 amino acids. CDR3 residues: CASSLGQGFATDTQYF. CDR3 nucleotide sequence: TGTGCCAGCAGCCTCGGGCAGGGGTTCGCCACAGATACGCAGTATTTT.

The chain recombines TRBV27 with TRBJ2-7; D tentatively fits TRBD1 or TRBD2 (6 bases each). This CDR3 region has 14 residues. CDR1 is MNHEY and CDR2 is SMNVEV in the germline V gene (reference sequence). V dropped 8 bases and J dropped 5 bases, with 19 bases sitting between them. The CDR3 bases are TGTGCCAGCGGGGGGACACAGACAAAGGACGAGCAGTACTTC. It specifies CASGGTQTKDEQYF.

The rearrangement links TRBV11-2 to TRBJ2-7, with 7 positions matching TRBD1. V gave up 3 bases and J gave up 3 bases; unmatched junction bases: 5. Germline assignment: CDR1 SGHAT and CDR2 FQNNGV. The CDR3 has 14 amino acids. The CDR3 is CASSFDRVDYEQYF. In nucleotides, the CDR3 is TGTGCCAGCAGCTTTGACAGGGTCGACTACGAGCAGTACTTC.

Comments on this clone: Within the sample, other DNA sequences also encode this same CDR3. The CDR3 DNA is TGCGCCAGCAGCTTGGGCAGCGGCAATGAGCAGTTCTTC. It translates to CASSLGSGNEQFF. This sequence joins TRBV5-1 and TRBJ2-1, with D possibly being TRBD2 (5 bases). CDR3 length: 13 amino acids. V was trimmed by 0 bases and J by 6 bases, leaving 7 bases between them. Germline loops: CDR1 SGHRS, CDR2 YFSETQ.

The chain recombines TRBV18 with TRBJ1-4, with TRBD1 matching over 10 bases. The CDR3 spans 17 residues. J was trimmed by 0 bases and V by 3 bases; bases with no gene match: 4. Germline CDR1 is KGHSH and CDR2 is LQKENI. In DNA form, the CDR3 reads TGTGCCAGCTCACCGGGACAGGGGCTTTCAACTAATGAAAAACTGTTTTTT. Translation: CASSPGQGLSTNEKLFF.

The rearrangement uses TRBV5-1 and TRBJ1-4; TRBD1 might be the D (6 bases). This CDR3 is 15 amino acids long. V lost 2 bases to trimming and J lost 8 bases, with 16 bases between them. CDR1 SGHRS and CDR2 YFSETQ come from the germline V gene. The CDR3 DNA is TGCGCCAGCAGCTTAATTGGGGGGCGAGGGGAAAAACTGTTTTTT. It encodes CASSLIGGRGEKLFF.

CDR3 bases: TGTGCCAGCAGTAGGACAGGGGTGGCAGATACGCAGTATTTT. Translated: CASSRTGVADTQYF. The chain joins TRBV9 to TRBJ2-3, with TRBD1 matching over 9 bases. J gave up 4 bases and V 5 bases, and 5 bases lay outside the gene matches. Germline V gene sequence: CDR1 SGDLS, CDR2 YYNGEE. There are 14 residues in the CDR3.